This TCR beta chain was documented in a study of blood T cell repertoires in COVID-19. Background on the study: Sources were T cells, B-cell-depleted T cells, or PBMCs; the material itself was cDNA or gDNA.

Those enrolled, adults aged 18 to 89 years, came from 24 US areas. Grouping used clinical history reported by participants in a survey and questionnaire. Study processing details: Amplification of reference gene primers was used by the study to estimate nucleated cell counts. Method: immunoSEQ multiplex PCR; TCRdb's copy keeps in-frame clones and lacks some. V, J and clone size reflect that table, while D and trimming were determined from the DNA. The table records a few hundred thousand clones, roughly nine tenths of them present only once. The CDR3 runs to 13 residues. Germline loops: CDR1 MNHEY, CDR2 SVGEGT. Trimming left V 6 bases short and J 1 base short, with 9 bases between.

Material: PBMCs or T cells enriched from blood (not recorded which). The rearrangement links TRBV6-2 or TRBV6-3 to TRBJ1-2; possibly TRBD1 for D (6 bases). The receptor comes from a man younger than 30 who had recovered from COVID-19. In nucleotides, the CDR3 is TGTGCCAGCAGCCCGGACAGTAACTATGGCTACACCTTC. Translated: CASSPDSNYGYTF.